This record concerns one TCR beta chain sequence. Original processing methods: Nucleated cell number was recorded as an estimate derived from reference gene primer amplification. The method was immunoSEQ multiplex PCR; TCRdb's version includes in-frame clones alone and lacks a portion of them. That table supplies the V and J calls and clone size; D and trimming were determined from the DNA. The sample consists of about 100,000 clones, about 87% of them appearing once. The sample originates from a study of blood T cell repertoires in COVID-19. Study-wide context: The origin of the acute and convalescent COVID-19 samples was the United States, Italy and Spain. T cells, B-cell-depleted T cells, or PBMCs supplied cDNA or gDNA.

Germline values: CDR1 MDHEN, CDR2 SYDVKM. CDR3 size: 13 residues. Trimming removed 3 bases at V and 0 bases at J, with 3 bases between. This clonotype originated in a man aged 50 or older with active or convalescent COVID-19. V usage is TRBV28 and J usage is TRBJ1-3; D call uncertain. The source material was peripheral blood. The CDR3 nucleotides are TGTGCCAGCAGTTTTCTCTCTGGAAACACCATATATTTT. Protein product: CASSFLSGNTIYF.